The 14 T cell receptor beta chains below all came from one sample that was sequenced in a study of T cell repertoires in cytomegalovirus infection. No cognate antigen is known for these TCRs. TCRdb used MiXCR to reprocess the reads, holding one entry per CDR3 protein. The profile shows about 830,000 distinct CDR3 sequences, around a third of them singletons. The sequencing used cultured CD8+ T cells from PBMCs, collected from culture after CMV antigen stimulation. The source of these receptors is a human donor in good health (CMV status not recorded). Some clones in this sample may be carry-over from other donors' samples.

Only a few counts were recorded for this clonotype. DNA of the CDR3: TGTGCCAGCAGTTATTTTAACCGCGGGACGGTCTCCTACGAGCAGTACTTC. It specifies CASSYFNRGTVSYEQYF. This chain joins TRBV6-2 or TRBV6-3 and TRBJ2-7; tentatively, D is TRBD2 (6 bases). Germline lookup yields CDR1 MNHEY and CDR2 SVGEGT. The CDR3 contains 17 residues. The V gene lost 3 bases and the J gene lost 0 bases, with 18 bases spanning the gap.

This clonotype appeared a few times. J is TRBJ2-7 and V is TRBV7-2, with TRBD2 identical over 7 bases. Germline lookup yields CDR1 SGHTA and CDR2 FQGNSA. Trimming cost V 5 bases and J 1 base; bases outside gene matches: 11. The CDR3 loop spans 16 amino acids. CDR3 in amino acids: CASSTHREALSYEQYF. The CDR3 DNA reads as TGTGCCAGCAGCACACACCGGGAGGCCCTTTCCTACGAGCAGTACTTC.

The chain recombines TRBV27 with TRBJ2-1; 8 nucleotides match TRBD1. The CDR3 extends over 14 amino acids. CDR1 is MNHEY and CDR2 is SMNVEV in the germline V gene (reference sequence). V trimming: 7 bases; J trimming: 2 bases; junction bases outside the gene matches: 4. The DNA for the CDR3 is TGTGCCAGCAATGGACAGGGTACCTACAATGAGCAGTTCTTC. Protein: CASNGQGTYNEQFF.

In regard to this clonotype: At one of its ends the junction is not consistent with the germline gene, which may arise from a read error. This chain uses TRBV7-9 with TRBJ2-7, with TRBD1 matching over 8 bases. Germline V CDR1 and CDR2: SEHNR, FQNEAQ (reference sequence). The CDR3 contains 14 residues. DNA for the CDR3: TGTGCCAACAGCTCCCAGGGGGCCTCCTACGAGCAGTACTTC. Residues: CANSSQGASYEQYF. Using reference TRBV7-9 and TRBJ2-7 for the parts outside the CDR3, the full variable domain is DTGVSQNPRHKITKRGQNVTFRCDPISEHNRLYWYRQTLGQGPEFLTYFQNEAQLEKSRLLSDRFSAERPKGSFSTLEIQRTEQGDSAMYLCANSSQGASYEQYFGPGTRLTVT.

The V gene is TRBV6-5, the J gene TRBJ1-2; D may be TRBD1 (5 bases). CDR1 and CDR2 from the germline V gene are MNHEY and SVGAGI. The CDR3 has 14 residues. Between the trimmed V and J ends, which lost 0 bases and 7 bases, there was a span of 12 bases. The CDR3 coding sequence is TGTGCCAGCAGTTACTCGGCAGGGACGGGTGGCTACACCTTC. Translating gives CASSYSAGTGGYTF.

This clonotype was detected many times. The gene calls are TRBV7-9 and TRBJ1-1, with D hard to call. The CDR3 is 14 amino acids. The V and J ends lost 5 bases and 0 bases respectively, with 10 bases between them. CDR1 is SEHNR and CDR2 is FQNEAQ in the germline V gene (reference sequence). The CDR3 loop reads CASSPGRLNTEAFF. DNA for the CDR3: TGTGCCAGCAGCCCCGGGCGCTTGAACACTGAAGCTTTCTTT.

This clonotype was counted only a few times. The rearrangement links TRBV6-2 or TRBV6-3 to TRBJ1-1; TRBD1 aligns across 7 bases. Germline CDR1 and CDR2: MNHEY and SVGEGT. CDR3 length: 19 amino acids. V lost 4 bases to trimming and J lost 5 bases; unmatched junction nucleotides: 22. The DNA of the CDR3 is TGTGCCAGCAGTTTTCCAACAACAGGGGACGGACGAAGAGTGACTGAAGCTTTCTTT. Residues: CASSFPTTGDGRRVTEAFF.

This clonotype showed up just a few times. The chain couples TRBV12-3 or TRBV12-4 to TRBJ2-5; D not resolved. The germline V and J ends were trimmed by 3 bases and 14 bases, with 16 bases remaining between them. The CDR3 extends over 12 amino acids. The CDR3 is CASSFASDPLYF. In DNA form, the CDR3 reads TGTGCCAGCAGTTTCGCCTCAGACCCCCTATACTTC.

This clonotype was detected a few times. The chain links TRBV7-6 to TRBJ2-7; TRBD1 or TRBD2 may be the D gene (5 bases each). The V and J ends lost 5 bases and 5 bases respectively, with 19 bases between them. The CDR3 runs to 15 residues. Germline CDR1 is SGHVS and CDR2 is FNYEAQ. The CDR3 reads CASSTSGTASDEQYF. The DNA for the CDR3 is TGTGCCAGCAGCACTTCCGGGACCGCATCTGACGAGCAGTACTTC.

This clonotype was recorded a few times. CDR3 nucleotides: TGTGCCAGCATAGGACAGGGGGCGAACGAGCAGTACTTC. Protein: CASIGQGANEQYF. V is TRBV7-8 and J is TRBJ2-7; TRBD1 agrees at 11 bases. The CDR3 sequence is 13 residues long. The germline CDR1 and CDR2 sequences are SGHVS and FQNEAQ. V shed 7 bases and J 5 bases; nucleotides not matched to a gene: 4.

The chain carries TRBV11-2 and TRBJ2-7; D unclear. V was pared by 7 bases and J by 1 base, with 14 bases between. The V gene's germline CDR1 is SGHAT and CDR2 FQNNGV. This CDR3 contains 14 residues. Here the CDR3 DNA reads TGTGCCAGCACTCTTAAGGTTTATTCCTACGAGCAGTACTTC. It yields the protein CASTLKVYSYEQYF.

This clonotype was observed many times. The chain joins TRBV7-8 to TRBJ2-1, with D uncertain. This CDR3 spans 16 amino acids. V was cut by 4 bases and J by 9 bases, with 22 bases left in between. CDR1 and CDR2 (germline): SGHVS, FQNEAQ. The CDR3 nucleotides are TGTGCCAGCAGCTATAAGCCCCTCCCGGGTCAGAGTGAGCAGTTCTTC. This codes for CASSYKPLPGQSEQFF.

The chain joins TRBV6-5 to TRBJ2-7, with TRBD2 identical over 7 bases. V was clipped by 0 bases and J by 3 bases; unmatched bases: 11. CDR1 and CDR2 from the germline V gene are MNHEY and SVGAGI. The CDR3 contains 17 residues. The CDR3 DNA reads as TGTGCCAGCAGTTACTCCGGGAGCGGGGAATTACTCTACGAGCAGTACTTC. It specifies CASSYSGSGELLYEQYF.

This clonotype was counted many times. This rearrangement joins TRBV7-6 to TRBJ2-1; 10 nucleotides match TRBD2. V lost 4 bases, J lost 7 bases, and 10 bases stayed unmatched. This CDR3 spans 16 amino acids. Germline V lookup: CDR1 SGHVS, CDR2 FNYEAQ. CDR3 sequence (DNA): TGTGCCAGCAGCTCGGAAGTAGCGGGGGGCAGGAATGAGCAGTTCTTC. It specifies CASSSEVAGGRNEQFF.